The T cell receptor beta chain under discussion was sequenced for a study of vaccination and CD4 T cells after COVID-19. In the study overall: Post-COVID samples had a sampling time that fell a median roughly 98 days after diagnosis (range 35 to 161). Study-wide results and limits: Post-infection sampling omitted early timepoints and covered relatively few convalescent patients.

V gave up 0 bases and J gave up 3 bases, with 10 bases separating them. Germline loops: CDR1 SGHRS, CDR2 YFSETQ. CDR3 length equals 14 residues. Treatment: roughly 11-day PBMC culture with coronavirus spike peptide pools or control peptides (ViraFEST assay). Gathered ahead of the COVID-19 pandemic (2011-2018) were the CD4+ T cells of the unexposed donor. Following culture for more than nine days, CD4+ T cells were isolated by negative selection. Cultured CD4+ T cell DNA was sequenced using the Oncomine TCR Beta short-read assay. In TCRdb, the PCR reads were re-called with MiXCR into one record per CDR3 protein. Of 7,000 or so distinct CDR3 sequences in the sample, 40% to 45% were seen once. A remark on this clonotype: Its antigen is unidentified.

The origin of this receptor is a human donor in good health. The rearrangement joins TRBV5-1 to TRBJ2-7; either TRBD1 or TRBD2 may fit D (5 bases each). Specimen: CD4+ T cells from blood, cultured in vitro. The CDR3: CASSLGRDHYEQYF. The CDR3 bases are TGCGCCAGCAGCTTGGGCCGGGACCACTACGAGCAGTACTTC.